These 32 T cell receptor beta chains came from one sample sequenced in a study of T cells in Graves' hyperthyroidism and ophthalmopathy. What was amplified from RNA transcripts were TCR beta CDR3 regions. A set of HTBI primers served as the primers for a first-round RT-PCR of the TCR CDR3. A single record per CDR3 protein comes from TCRdb applying MiXCR to the multiplex PCR reads. The sample has around 200,000 distinct CDR3 sequences; about 17% are singletons. Specimen: blood. The origin of the receptors is a middle-aged man with Graves' hyperthyroidism.

The table lists this clonotype with a few counts. The chain joins TRBV19 to TRBJ1-1; D not resolved. The CDR3 is 12 amino acids. The germline gives CDR1 LNHDA, CDR2 SQIVND (reference sequence). The ends were cut back, 3 bases at V and 2 bases at J, with 4 bases in the middle. The chain's CDR3 is CASSIFNTEAFF. CDR3 coding DNA: TGTGCCAGTAGTATCTTTAACACTGAAGCTTTCTTT. Looking up the rest from reference TRBV19 and TRBJ1-1 gives the full variable domain: DGGITQSPKYLFRKEGQNVTLSCEQNLNHDAMYWYRQDPGQGLRLIYYSQIVNDFQKGDIAEGYSVSREKKESFPLTVTSAQKNPTAFYLCASSIFNTEAFFGQGTRLTVV.

This clonotype was seen only a few times. The J gene is TRBJ2-3, the V gene TRBV20-1; possible D gene TRBD2, 6 bases. Germline lookup yields CDR1 DFQATT and CDR2 SNEGSKA (reference sequence). This CDR3 spans 12 amino acids. V shed 5 bases and J shed 5 bases, with 11 bases lying between them. The CDR3 protein is CSALLGGDTQYF. The CDR3 nucleotides are TGCAGTGCTCTCTTGGGGGGAGATACGCAGTATTTT.

This clonotype occurred many times. This chain uses TRBV7-2 with TRBJ2-3; D is uncertain. Between the trimmed V and J ends, which lost 1 base and 2 bases, there was a span of 16 bases. This CDR3 contains 17 residues. CDR1 and CDR2 from the germline V gene are SGHTA and FQGNSA. CDR3 region: CASSLVGSGSYTDTQYF. CDR3 coding DNA: TGTGCCAGCAGCTTAGTCGGTTCTGGCTCTTACACAGATACGCAGTATTTT.

This clonotype was seen a handful of times. An end of the junction differs from the germline gene, which may be a read error. The V gene is TRBV7-7, the J gene TRBJ1-5, with 11 bases fitting TRBD1. The CDR3 has 19 amino acids. Germline lookup yields CDR1 SSHAT and CDR2 FNYEAQ (reference sequence). In DNA form, the CDR3 reads TGTGCTAGCAACCAGTCCGGGACAGGGGGTGAAATTGACAATCAGCCCCAGCATTTT. Translation: CASNQSGTGGEIDNQPQHF.

This clonotype appeared many times. The rearrangement uses TRBV7-2 and TRBJ1-1; D may be TRBD1 (6 bases). V was shortened by 3 bases and J by 5 bases, with 13 bases between the two germline ends. CDR3 length: 14 residues. The germline V gene has CDR1 SGHTA and CDR2 FQGNSA. CDR3: CASSFGGSVTEAFF. CDR3 bases: TGTGCCAGCAGCTTCGGGGGCTCGGTTACTGAAGCTTTCTTT. Complete variable domain (other parts from reference TRBV7-2 and TRBJ1-1): GAGVSQSPSNKVTEKGKDVELRCDPISGHTALYWYRQSLGQGLEFLIYFQGNSAPDKSGLPSDRFSAERTGGSVSTLTIQRTQQEDSAVYLCASSFGGSVTEAFFGQGTRLTVV.

The chain employs TRBV6-5 and TRBJ2-3; 7 bases line up with TRBD1. The CDR3 sequence is 18 residues long. Germline CDR1 and CDR2: MNHEY and SVGAGI. Trimming at V came to 2 bases and at J to 0 bases, leaving 11 bases not matched to a gene. CDR3 amino acids: CASSYPSEQGLSTDTQYF. The CDR3 bases are TGTGCCAGCAGTTACCCATCCGAACAGGGGCTTAGCACAGATACGCAGTATTTT.

In this sample, this clonotype turned up many times. The genes are TRBV30 and TRBJ1-2; no definite D call. Looked up from germline, CDR1 is GTSNPN and CDR2 is SVGIG (reference sequence). V was cut by 4 bases and J by 8 bases, with 11 bases left in between. The CDR3 covers 11 residues. CDR3 nucleotides: TGTGCCTGGAAAGTAAGGAGCGGCTACACCTTC. As protein: CAWKVRSGYTF.

In this sample, this clonotype turned up many times. This chain joins TRBV18 and TRBJ1-6; 8 nucleotides align to TRBD1. This CDR3 region has 16 residues. The germline V gene encodes CDR1 KGHSH and CDR2 LQKENI. Trimming took 2 bases from V and 10 from J; bases not matched to a gene: 10. The CDR3, as DNA: TGTGCCAGCTCACCATCGACCGGGACAGGAGACTCACCCCTCCACTTT. It yields the protein CASSPSTGTGDSPLHF.

A remark on this clonotype: This could be a read error, since a much larger clone is one nucleotide away. The chain recombines TRBV4-3 with TRBJ1-1; 7 positions match TRBD1. J was trimmed by 1 base and V by 7 bases; bases with no gene match: 6. Germline lookup yields CDR1 LGHNA and CDR2 YSLEER. This CDR3 has 14 amino acids. As DNA, the CDR3 is TGCGCCAGCAACACAGGGGCCAGGAACACTGAAGCTTTCTTT. It encodes CASNTGARNTEAFF.

This rearrangement joins TRBV19 to TRBJ2-1, with TRBD1 as a possible D gene (6 bases). CDR1 is LNHDA, CDR2 SQIVND, per germline (reference sequence). The CDR3 loop spans 15 amino acids. V was pared by 5 bases and J by 3 bases, with 14 bases between. CDR3 coding DNA: TGTGCCAGTAGTCCACCGACAGGAGTCTACAATGAGCAGTTCTTC. This translates into CASSPPTGVYNEQFF.

This clonotype was seen a few times. A much larger clonotype is one base distant, so this may be a read error. V usage is TRBV5-1 and J usage is TRBJ1-1; no clear D gene. The CDR3 totals 14 residues. The germline CDR1 and CDR2 sequences are SGHRS and YFSETQ. The CDR3 nucleotides read TGCACCAGCAGCTTTTCTCGTTCGAACACTGAAGCTTTCTTT. This gives the protein CTSSFSRSNTEAFF.

Ten or more counts support this clonotype. The J gene is TRBJ2-3, the V gene TRBV5-1, with D unclear. V dropped 5 bases and J dropped 0 bases, with 10 bases sitting between them. Germline V lookup: CDR1 SGHRS, CDR2 YFSETQ. The CDR3 is 14 amino acids. The CDR3 DNA follows: TGCGCCAGCAGTACAGAATCTAGCACAGATACGCAGTATTTT. This gives the protein CASSTESSTDTQYF.

In its sample, this clonotype was seen many times. The rearrangement uses TRBV6-1 and TRBJ1-6, with a possible D match to TRBD1 (5 bases). Trimming pared 6 bases from V and 4 bases from J, leaving 13 bases between. Per germline, CDR1 MNHNS and CDR2 SASEGT. The CDR3 runs to 15 residues. The CDR3 spells CASSATGSYNSPLHF. CDR3 nucleotide sequence: TGTGCCAGCAGCGCAACAGGATCTTATAATTCACCCCTCCACTTT.

The chain links TRBV7-2 to TRBJ2-5; TRBD2 aligns across 10 bases. The germline V gene has CDR1 SGHTA and CDR2 FQGNSA. V shed 4 bases, J shed 3 bases, and the junction held 8 bases outside the gene matches. The CDR3 consists of 16 residues. The CDR3 sequence is CASSWGYLAGEETQYF. CDR3 DNA: TGTGCCAGCAGCTGGGGGTACCTAGCGGGGGAAGAGACCCAGTACTTC.

In its sample, this clonotype was seen many times. The chain joins TRBV7-9 to TRBJ1-2; TRBD1 matches 9 bases. J gave up 4 bases and V 5 bases, and 5 bases lay outside the gene matches. Germline V CDR1 and CDR2: SEHNR, FQNEAQ (reference sequence). The CDR3 consists of 14 residues. CDR3 sequence: CASSPTGGSYGYTF. For the CDR3, the DNA is TGTGCCAGCAGCCCGACAGGGGGTTCCTATGGCTACACCTTC.

This clonotype has a count of ten or more. The chain carries TRBV18 and TRBJ2-1; TRBD1 matches at 10 bases. The V and J ends lost 3 bases and 5 bases, in that order; junction bases with no gene match: 1. This CDR3 comprises 14 residues. Germline values: CDR1 KGHSH, CDR2 LQKENI. The CDR3 DNA is TGTGCCAGCTCACCTGGGACAGGGGACAATGAGCAGTTCTTC. Its translation: CASSPGTGDNEQFF.

There are many counts of this clonotype. The rearrangement links TRBV12-3 or TRBV12-4 to TRBJ2-3; D possibly matches TRBD1 or TRBD2 (6 bases each). The CDR3 extends over 15 amino acids. V was cut by 3 bases and J by 6 bases, with 16 bases left in between. CDR3 bases: TGTGCCAGCAGTTTGAATTTATGGGGGGCGGATACGCAGTATTTT. Residues: CASSLNLWGADTQYF.

Only a few counts were recorded for this clonotype. The chain joins TRBV9 to TRBJ1-2; 8 bases are a match to TRBD1. The CDR3 extends over 15 amino acids. The V segment lost 4 bases and the J segment 3 bases; nucleotides outside the gene matches: 8. Germline V CDR1 and CDR2: SGDLS, YYNGEE. CDR3 region: CASSTGQGADYGYTF. The DNA of the CDR3 is TGTGCCAGCAGCACCGGCCAGGGGGCGGACTATGGCTACACCTTC.

In its sample, this clonotype was seen a few times. With a much larger clone just one base away, this may be a read error. V gene TRBV2 combines with J gene TRBJ1-6; D not certain. Germline CDR1 reads SNHLY; CDR2 reads FYNNEI. CDR3 length: 13 amino acids. In nucleotides, the CDR3 is TGTACCAGCAGTGAAGTAAAAGGGTCACCCCTCCACTTT. Translation: CTSSEVKGSPLHF.

This clonotype occurred a few times. The CDR3 region has the DNA TGTGCCAGTAGTAAATTAGGTCGGGATGGAGGCTACACCTTC. The encoded protein is CASSKLGRDGGYTF. The gene calls are TRBV19 and TRBJ1-2; D is uncertain. CDR3 length: 14 amino acids. V was clipped by 4 bases and J by 8 bases, with 17 bases between them. Germline CDR1 reads LNHDA; CDR2 reads SQIVND (reference sequence).

This clonotype was counted many times. V usage is TRBV28 and J usage is TRBJ1-5; D perhaps matches TRBD1 (5 bases). V was cut by 4 bases and J by 13 bases, with 11 bases left in between. Germline loops: CDR1 MDHEN, CDR2 SYDVKM. CDR3 length equals 11 residues. The CDR3 region is CASSSRDPQHF. The DNA for the CDR3 is TGTGCCAGCAGTTCCCGGGACCCTCAGCATTTT.

V and J are TRBV29-1 and TRBJ2-7; the match to TRBD2 covers 10 bases. V lost 7 bases, J lost 5 bases, and 17 bases stayed unmatched. The CDR3 has 16 amino acids. Germline assignment: CDR1 SQVTM and CDR2 ANQGSEA. The CDR3 here is CSASDSLSGRFNEQYF. The CDR3 coding sequence is TGCAGCGCCTCCGACAGCCTTAGCGGGAGGTTCAACGAGCAGTACTTC.

This clonotype has at least ten counts. The chain combines TRBV7-3 with TRBJ2-2; D is ambiguous. Trimming left V 5 bases short and J 7 bases short, with 14 bases between. The germline gives CDR1 SGHTA, CDR2 FQGTGA. This CDR3 has 14 amino acids. CDR3 nucleotides: TGTGCCAGCAGCCTAATGGCCGGTTACGGGGAGCTGTTTTTT. It codes for CASSLMAGYGELFF.

CDR3 region: CVSRGPIHEQYF. The CDR3 bases are TGTGTCTCCAGGGGGCCCATCCACGAGCAGTACTTC. The chain has TRBV6-1 and TRBJ2-7, with 8 bases lining up with TRBD1. Germline loops: CDR1 MNHNS, CDR2 SASEGT. The CDR3 is 12 amino acids.

The chain combines TRBV10-2 with TRBJ1-1; 9 nucleotides match TRBD1. Germline loops: CDR1 WSHSY, CDR2 SAAADI. Trimming at V came to 8 bases and at J to 4 bases, leaving 5 bases not matched to a gene. The CDR3 loop spans 13 amino acids. The CDR3 DNA reads TGCGCCAGCCTAGTGACAGGGGGCACTGAAGCTTTCTTT. It translates to CASLVTGGTEAFF.

In its sample, this clonotype was seen a few times. This chain's CDR3 is CATSDFRGGITGELFF. The CDR3 nucleotides are TGTGCCACCAGTGATTTCAGGGGGGGCATCACCGGGGAGCTGTTTTTT. V usage is TRBV24-1 and J usage is TRBJ2-2; D may correspond to TRBD1 or TRBD2 (7 bases each). The CDR3 has 16 amino acids. Germline CDR1 KGHDR, CDR2 SFDVKD. Trimming stripped 1 base from V and 4 bases from J, with 12 bases between.

This clonotype was recorded many times. The J gene is TRBJ2-1, the V gene TRBV5-1; 8 nucleotides align to TRBD2. The V gene end was trimmed by 0 bases and the J gene end by 4 bases; junction bases not matched to a gene: 3. This CDR3 region has 15 residues. Germline V gene data show CDR1 as SGHRS and CDR2 as YFSETQ. CDR3 sequence: CASSLGTSFYNEQFF. Here the CDR3 DNA reads TGCGCCAGCAGCTTGGGGACTAGCTTTTACAATGAGCAGTTCTTC.

This clonotype was observed at least ten times. The V gene is TRBV6-2 or TRBV6-3, the J gene TRBJ2-1; either TRBD1 or TRBD2 may supply D (6 bases each). V lost 10 bases, J lost 8 bases, and 18 bases lay in between. The CDR3 loop spans 13 amino acids. Germline CDR1 and CDR2: MNHEY and SVGEGT. The CDR3 nucleotides read TGTGCCATCGGGGTCCCCGGGGGCGATGAGCAGTTCTTC. Translation: CAIGVPGGDEQFF.

This clonotype was seen repeatedly, ten times or more. V and J are TRBV9 and TRBJ2-1, with 10 bases aligning to TRBD2. V lost 0 bases to trimming and J lost 2 bases; unmatched junction nucleotides: 2. The length of the CDR3 is 16 residues. CDR1 and CDR2 from the germline V gene are SGDLS and YYNGEE. In DNA, the CDR3 is TGTGCCAGCAGCGTAGCAGCGGGGGGGCCCTACAATGAGCAGTTCTTC. It is translated as CASSVAAGGPYNEQFF. Complete variable domain (other parts from reference TRBV9 and TRBJ2-1): DSGVTQTPKHLITATGQRVTLRCSPRSGDLSVYWYQQSLDQGLQFLIQYYNGEERAKGNILERFSAQQFPDLHSELNLSSLELGDSALYFCASSVAAGGPYNEQFFGPGTRLTVL.

This clonotype was counted many times. The chain is built from TRBV5-5 and TRBJ1-2; 7 bases line up with TRBD1. This CDR3 has 15 amino acids. Trimming took 6 bases from V and 4 from J; bases not matched to a gene: 12. Germline loops: CDR1 SGHKS, CDR2 YYEKEE (reference sequence). CDR3: CASNQGGNRGYGYTF. The CDR3 nucleotides read TGTGCCAGCAACCAAGGGGGCAACAGGGGCTATGGCTACACCTTC.

The rearrangement links TRBV4-2 to TRBJ2-1, with 10 bases that match TRBD2. Looked up from germline, CDR1 is LGHNA and CDR2 is YNFKEQ. The CDR3 has 16 residues. The V segment lost 5 bases and the J segment 5 bases; nucleotides outside the gene matches: 9. The CDR3 is CASSAILAGKNNEQFF. The CDR3 region has the DNA TGTGCCAGCAGCGCGATACTAGCGGGGAAGAACAATGAGCAGTTCTTC.

This clonotype has ten or more counts. This chain connects TRBV12-3 or TRBV12-4 to TRBJ2-7; 15 bases match TRBD2. CDR3 length: 17 amino acids. The ends lost 6 bases at V and 2 bases at J; junction bases unmatched: 8. The CDR3 spells CASSPGTSGGPTYEQYF. CDR3 nucleotides: TGTGCCAGCAGCCCCGGGACTAGCGGGGGGCCCACCTACGAGCAGTACTTC.